This T cell receptor beta chain was identified during a study of blood T cell repertoires in COVID-19 (dated by TCRdb to the early 2020s). Background on the whole study: The collaborator samples originated in the United States, Italy and Spain and spanned the acute and convalescent phases of COVID-19. The material from the prospective study consisted of cDNA or gDNA derived from T cells, B-cell-depleted T cells, or PBMCs. Deeply sampled blood TCRbeta repertoires from subjects exposed to, actively infected with, or recovered from COVID-19 were included in the dataset. The repertoires were made available in a free public database intended to serve as a resource for research on the immune response to SARS-CoV-2. Samples were obtained from the ongoing ImmuneRACE study (first 160 participants) and from over 1,000 subjects provided by 6 global collaborators. The sample metadata nearly always contained a de-identified subject ID, COVID-19 status, age in years and sex. HLA class I and class II types, where available, came from metadata supplied by the sample provider rather than from assay-based typing.

Participants in the prospective study were enrolled through a virtual design, were aged about 18 to 100 years, and lived in under 25 United States geographic areas. To assign participants to cohorts, the prospective study relied on clinical history that participants themselves reported in a screening survey and a study questionnaire. Each participant in the prospective study had whole blood, serum and a nasopharyngeal or oropharyngeal swab collected by mobile phlebotomists. Participants in the prospective study had the option to provide additional blood draws and questionnaires over a roughly two-month period. Before DNA extraction, prospective study blood samples were shipped either frozen or at room temperature. As regards this clone: It has no known antigen specificity. The input lacks base qualities; no much larger clone sits a single base away.

TCRbeta CDR3 regions were amplified from genomic DNA using the immunoSEQ Assay, a bias-controlled multiplex PCR. The study's processing was this. The number of nucleated cells in each sample was estimated by amplification of reference gene primers within the assay. Sequence reads were collapsed and filtered to measure the absolute abundance of every unique TCRbeta CDR3 rearrangement. For each sample, productive Simpson clonality was calculated as the square root of Simpson's diversity index across productive rearrangements. This immuneACCESS table, as held by TCRdb, lists in-frame sequences with V and J called but not all clones. Of the missing ones, under half trace to an unresolved V gene in checked studies; the others have no known cause. The DNA gave D and trimming, while V, J and clone size come from that table. This sample gives 250,000 to 300,000 clones in total; about 89% of them show up just once. Of the sample, 1.2% falls within the top ten clones.

V and J are trimmed by 5 bases and 5 bases, and the gene matches miss 8 bases of the junction. The CDR3 goes from the cysteine to the phenylalanine over 14 residues. Of all the DNA, just the CDR3 is kept, 42 bases in frame from base 1. Taken from the germline V gene (reference sequence), the CDR1 and CDR2 loops are LNHDA and SQIVND. What the study reported, not specific to this receptor: Clinical and demographic metadata were provided uncurated, with the amount varying by source and participant.

Sequencing was performed on PBMCs or T cells enriched from blood (not recorded which). The TCR comes from a human donor in a cohort exposed to, infected with or recovered from COVID-19 (not recorded which). The donor label of this sample is uncertain. The rearranged chain carries TRBV19 and TRBJ1-1; a stretch of 7 junction bases matches TRBD1. For the CDR3, the sequence is CASSHVQGLTEAFF. The nucleotides are TGTGCCAGTAGTCACGTACAGGGGTTAACTGAAGCTTTCTTT.